Presented here are 8 T cell receptor beta chains from one specimen sequenced in a study of blood T cells in healthy people across ages. Through a sample-barcoded 5' primer and a J-beta primer mix, a second PCR was run for roughly 6 to 12 cycles. TCRdb independently ran MiXCR on the 5' RACE reads; one entry per CDR3 protein. The data contain roughly 1,300,000 distinct CDR3 sequences, almost 60% of them singletons. Sequencing was done on a sample of blood. Receptors originate from a man aged 18 to 29 in good health.

CDR3 in amino acids: CASSQNRGGDTQYF. Written as DNA, the CDR3 is TGTGCCAGCAGCCAAAATAGGGGAGGGGATACGCAGTATTTT. The rearrangement uses TRBV4-2 and TRBJ2-3; 7 nucleotides align to TRBD2. This CDR3 has 14 residues. Unmatched junction bases numbered 5, after V lost 2 bases and J lost 6 bases. Germline CDR1 is LGHNA and CDR2 is YNFKEQ.

The table lists this clonotype with a count of one. At one end, the junction sequence differs from germline, possibly due to a read error. The chain links TRBV7-7 to TRBJ2-6, with D perhaps being TRBD1 or TRBD2 (5 bases each). This CDR3 region has 15 residues. CDR1 is SSHAT, CDR2 FNYEAQ, per germline (reference sequence). The CDR3 DNA reads TGTGCTAGCAGCCCGGATAGGGGAGAGGCCAACGTCCTGACTTTC. Amino acids: CASSPDRGEANVLTF.

The chain recombines TRBV6-6 with TRBJ2-1; D call uncertain. Germline V gene sequence: CDR1 MNHNY, CDR2 SVGAGI (reference sequence). This CDR3 comprises 15 residues. The V end was cut by 5 bases, the J end by 7 bases, with 18 bases between. CDR3 protein: CASSPRTSLQNEQFF. The CDR3 DNA reads as TGTGCCAGCAGTCCAAGAACCAGTCTACAAAATGAGCAGTTCTTC.

J is TRBJ2-1 and V is TRBV2, with TRBD1 matching over 8 bases. CDR3 length: 16 residues. V was clipped by 10 bases and J by 0 bases; unmatched bases: 11. Germline assignment: CDR1 SNHLY and CDR2 FYNNEI. This CDR3 reads CAIRAAGGASYNEQFF. CDR3 DNA sequence: TGTGCCATCCGCGCGGCAGGGGGCGCCTCCTACAATGAGCAGTTCTTC.

Only a few counts were recorded for this clonotype. This chain uses TRBV14 with TRBJ2-7, with 7 bases lining up with TRBD2. This CDR3 has 12 amino acids. CDR1 is SGHDN and CDR2 is FVKESK in the germline V gene. V shed 4 bases, J shed 10 bases, and the junction held 7 bases outside the gene matches. CDR3 protein: CASSPGGQSQYF. CDR3 nucleotide sequence: TGTGCCAGCAGCCCGGGGGGTCAGAGCCAGTACTTC.

The rearrangement joins TRBV28 to TRBJ2-2; TRBD1 agrees at 9 bases. V was clipped by 7 bases and J by 6 bases; unmatched bases: 6. CDR3 length equals 14 residues. Germline V gene sequence: CDR1 MDHEN, CDR2 SYDVKM. CDR3 coding DNA: TGTGCCAGCAAGGGGGACAGGGTGGCCGGGGAGCTGTTTTTT. Its protein is CASKGDRVAGELFF.

This clonotype was observed a few times. The V gene is TRBV7-9, the J gene TRBJ2-4; 7 positions match TRBD1. The germline V gene encodes CDR1 SEHNR and CDR2 FQNEAQ (reference sequence). The ends lost 5 bases at V and 4 bases at J; junction bases unmatched: 11. This CDR3 spans 16 amino acids. The CDR3 loop is CASSPDRTGGKNIQYF. The CDR3 nucleotides are TGTGCCAGCAGCCCAGACCGGACAGGTGGGAAAAACATTCAGTACTTC.

This clonotype was detected only once. This chain connects TRBV19 to TRBJ2-1; D perhaps matches TRBD1 (5 bases). Trimming removed 3 bases at V and 5 bases at J, with 11 bases between. CDR1 and CDR2 from the germline V gene are LNHDA and SQIVND (reference sequence). The CDR3 length is 14 residues. CDR3 amino acids: CASSMARVNNEQFF. DNA of the CDR3: TGTGCCAGTAGTATGGCCAGGGTTAACAATGAGCAGTTCTTC.